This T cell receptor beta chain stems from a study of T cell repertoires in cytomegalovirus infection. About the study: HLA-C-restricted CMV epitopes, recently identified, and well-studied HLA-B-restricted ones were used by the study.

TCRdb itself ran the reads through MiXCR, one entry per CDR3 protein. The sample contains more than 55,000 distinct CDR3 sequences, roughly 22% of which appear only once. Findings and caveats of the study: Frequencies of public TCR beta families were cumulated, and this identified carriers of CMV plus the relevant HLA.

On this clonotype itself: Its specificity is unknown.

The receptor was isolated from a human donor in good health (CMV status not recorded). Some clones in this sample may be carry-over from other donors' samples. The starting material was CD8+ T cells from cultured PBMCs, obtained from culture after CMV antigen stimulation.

DNA of the CDR3: TGTGCCAGCAGTTTGGTTCCGAGCAGCCTGACCCGGGAGGGAGCGAATGAGCAGTTCTTC. Amino acid sequence: CASSLVPSSLTREGANEQFF. The chain links TRBV12-3 or TRBV12-4 to TRBJ2-1; 8 positions agree with TRBD2. V lost 3 bases to trimming and J lost 7 bases; unmatched junction nucleotides: 23. The CDR3 contains 20 residues.